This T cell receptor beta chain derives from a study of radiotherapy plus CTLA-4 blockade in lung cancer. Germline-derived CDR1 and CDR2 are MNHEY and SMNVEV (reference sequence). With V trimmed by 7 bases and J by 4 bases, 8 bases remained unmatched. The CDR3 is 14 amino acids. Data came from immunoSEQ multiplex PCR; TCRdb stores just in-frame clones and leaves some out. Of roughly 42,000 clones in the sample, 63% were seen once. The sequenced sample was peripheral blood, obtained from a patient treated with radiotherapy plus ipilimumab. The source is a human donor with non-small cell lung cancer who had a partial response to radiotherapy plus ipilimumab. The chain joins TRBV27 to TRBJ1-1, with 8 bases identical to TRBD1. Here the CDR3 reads CASIPLDRGTEAFF. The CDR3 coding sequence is TGTGCCAGCATTCCCCTTGACAGGGGCACTGAAGCTTTCTTT.